These T cell receptor beta chains were read from a single sample in a study of blood T cell repertoires in COVID-19. Repertoires were generated with immunoSEQ multiplex PCR, while TCRdb's copy carries only in-frame clones and drops some. The top ten hold roughly a tenth of the sample, which has a few hundred thousand clones, more than 65% seen once. The material sequenced was peripheral blood. These receptors originate from a man in his fifties or sixties with active or convalescent COVID-19. Both conserved end residues are part of each CDR3. Fields, in order: V gene, clone size, CDR3 length, J gene, D gene, CDR3 DNA, CDR3 protein. A D gene is named only where the DNA matches it firmly. Expanded clones get a size class; other rows say once, few or many, or leave the size out.

v_call: TRBV19
clone_size: -
cdr3_length: 17
j_call: TRBJ2-1
d_call: TRBD1
cdr3_nt: TGTGCCAGTAGTATAGTCCCGGGACAGCCTTCCTACAATGAGCAGTTCTTC
cdr3_aa: CASSIVPGQPSYNEQFF

v_call: TRBV5-1
clone_size: -
cdr3_length: 12
j_call: TRBJ1-2
d_call: -
cdr3_nt: TGCGCCAGCAGCGGGGACACCCTTAAGTACACCTTC
cdr3_aa: CASSGDTLKYTF

v_call: TRBV6-1
clone_size: few
cdr3_length: 16
j_call: TRBJ2-7
d_call: TRBD1
cdr3_nt: TGTGCCAGCAGTGAACGTCCGGCGGGACAGGGGTACGAGCAGTACTTC
cdr3_aa: CASSERPAGQGYEQYF

v_call: TRBV7-2
clone_size: -
cdr3_length: 15
j_call: TRBJ1-5
d_call: TRBD1
cdr3_nt: TGTGCCAGCAGCTGGCGAGGACAGGGGCCTCAGCCCCAGCATTTT
cdr3_aa: CASSWRGQGPQPQHF

v_call: TRBV24-1
clone_size: -
cdr3_length: 13
j_call: TRBJ2-1
d_call: -
cdr3_nt: TGTGCCACCAGTGATGGGGCTGTAAATGAGCAGTTCTTC
cdr3_aa: CATSDGAVNEQFF

v_call: TRBV5-1
clone_size: few
cdr3_length: 15
j_call: TRBJ1-4
d_call: -
cdr3_nt: TGCGCCAGCGCTGAGGAAGGATCCAAAAATGAAAAACTGTTTTTT
cdr3_aa: CASAEEGSKNEKLFF

v_call: TRBV11-2
clone_size: -
cdr3_length: 11
j_call: TRBJ2-5
d_call: -
cdr3_nt: TGTGCCAGCAGCTTCGACCGGGTCCAGTACTTC
cdr3_aa: CASSFDRVQYF

v_call: TRBV5-5
clone_size: -
cdr3_length: 14
j_call: TRBJ1-2
d_call: TRBD1
cdr3_nt: TGTGCCAGCAGCTTGGGGACAGGGGGCAATGGCTACACCTTC
cdr3_aa: CASSLGTGGNGYTF

v_call: TRBV7-3
clone_size: -
cdr3_length: 13
j_call: TRBJ2-2
d_call: -
cdr3_nt: TGTGCCAGCAGCCCCCACAGTACCGGGGAGCTGTTTTTT
cdr3_aa: CASSPHSTGELFF

v_call: TRBV2
clone_size: -
cdr3_length: 16
j_call: TRBJ2-7
d_call: TRBD2
cdr3_nt: TGTGCCAGCAGTGACGGGGGACTAGCATTTTTCTACGAGCAGTACTTC
cdr3_aa: CASSDGGLAFFYEQYF

v_call: TRBV7-8
clone_size: -
cdr3_length: 17
j_call: TRBJ2-6
d_call: -
cdr3_nt: TGTGCCAGCAGCTTAGCCGCGTTTCACTCTGGGGCCAACGTCCTGACTTTC
cdr3_aa: CASSLAAFHSGANVLTF

v_call: TRBV4-3
clone_size: -
cdr3_length: 18
j_call: TRBJ1-5
d_call: -
cdr3_nt: TGCGCCAGCAGCAAGGGGTTTGAACGAGGTGCCAGCAATCAGCCCCAGCATTTT
cdr3_aa: CASSKGFERGASNQPQHF

v_call: TRBV5-1
clone_size: -
cdr3_length: 15
j_call: TRBJ1-1
d_call: -
cdr3_nt: TGCGCCAGCAGCCCCGACGGGAGGACGAACACTGAAGCTTTCTTT
cdr3_aa: CASSPDGRTNTEAFF

v_call: TRBV19
clone_size: -
cdr3_length: 15
j_call: TRBJ2-2
d_call: -
cdr3_nt: TGTGCCAGTAGTATGGGCAGGGGAGTCACCGGGGAGCTGTTTTTT
cdr3_aa: CASSMGRGVTGELFF

v_call: TRBV5-5
clone_size: few
cdr3_length: 18
j_call: TRBJ1-5
d_call: -
cdr3_nt: TGTGCCAGCAGCTTTAGCGTCAGGACAGCCGCTTGGGATCAGCCCCAGCATTTT
cdr3_aa: CASSFSVRTAAWDQPQHF

v_call: TRBV6-5
clone_size: -
cdr3_length: 15
j_call: TRBJ1-1
d_call: -
cdr3_nt: TGTGCCAGCAGTAGCCTAGGGGCGGTAGGCACTGAAGCTTTCTTT
cdr3_aa: CASSSLGAVGTEAFF

v_call: TRBV5-1
clone_size: -
cdr3_length: 11
j_call: TRBJ2-1
d_call: -
cdr3_nt: TGCGCCAGCAGCCAGTACAATGAGCAGTTCTTC
cdr3_aa: CASSQYNEQFF

v_call: TRBV7-2
clone_size: -
cdr3_length: 14
j_call: TRBJ1-5
d_call: -
cdr3_nt: TGTGCCAGCAGCTCTCAGGGTTCCAATCAGCCCCAGCATTTT
cdr3_aa: CASSSQGSNQPQHF

v_call: TRBV9
clone_size: -
cdr3_length: 15
j_call: TRBJ2-7
d_call: -
cdr3_nt: TGTGCCAGCAGCGTAGGCAGCGTCCCCTCCTACGAGCAGTACTTC
cdr3_aa: CASSVGSVPSYEQYF

v_call: TRBV5-6
clone_size: -
cdr3_length: 11
j_call: TRBJ1-2
d_call: -
cdr3_nt: TGTGCCAGCAGCTTTGACAGTACCCCCTCCTTC
cdr3_aa: CASSFDSTPSF

v_call: TRBV5-6
clone_size: -
cdr3_length: 13
j_call: TRBJ2-3
d_call: TRBD2
cdr3_nt: TGTGCCAGCAGCCTCGGACTAGCCGATACGCAGTATTTT
cdr3_aa: CASSLGLADTQYF

v_call: TRBV19
clone_size: -
cdr3_length: 15
j_call: TRBJ1-1
d_call: -
cdr3_nt: TGTGCCAGTCGGATTTATGAGGGAGGGAACACTGAAGCTTTCTTT
cdr3_aa: CASRIYEGGNTEAFF

v_call: TRBV21-1
clone_size: -
cdr3_length: 15
j_call: TRBJ1-1
d_call: -
cdr3_nt: TGTGCCAACATCAGAAGGACAGGGGGCAACACTGAAGCTTTCTTT
cdr3_aa: CANIRRTGGNTEAFF

v_call: TRBV2
clone_size: -
cdr3_length: 15
j_call: TRBJ2-2
d_call: -
cdr3_nt: TGTGCCAGCGTCAGCGGACCCGCGAACACCGGGGAGCTGTTTTTT
cdr3_aa: CASVSGPANTGELFF

v_call: TRBV5-1
clone_size: -
cdr3_length: 15
j_call: TRBJ1-4
d_call: TRBD1
cdr3_nt: TGCGCCAGCATGGAAACCGGGACAGGGGAGGAAAAACTGTTTTTT
cdr3_aa: CASMETGTGEEKLFF

v_call: TRBV10-3
clone_size: -
cdr3_length: 15
j_call: TRBJ1-2
d_call: TRBD1
cdr3_nt: TGTGCCATCAGTGAGGGGGACAGGGGTACCTATGGCTACACCTTC
cdr3_aa: CAISEGDRGTYGYTF

v_call: TRBV5-4
clone_size: -
cdr3_length: 14
j_call: TRBJ1-4
d_call: -
cdr3_nt: TGTGCCAGCAGCTTAGAGCGGAATAATGAAAAACTGTTTTTT
cdr3_aa: CASSLERNNEKLFF

v_call: TRBV9
clone_size: -
cdr3_length: 15
j_call: TRBJ1-2
d_call: TRBD1
cdr3_nt: TGTGCCAGCAGCGTAGACAGGGGGATCACCTATGGCTACACCTTC
cdr3_aa: CASSVDRGITYGYTF

v_call: TRBV6-5
clone_size: -
cdr3_length: 15
j_call: TRBJ1-4
d_call: -
cdr3_nt: TGTGCCAGCCATGGAGAATTTGGCTCTAATGAAAAACTGTTTTTT
cdr3_aa: CASHGEFGSNEKLFF

v_call: TRBV7-8
clone_size: -
cdr3_length: 17
j_call: TRBJ2-3
d_call: TRBD1
cdr3_nt: TGTGCCAGCTCAAACGTCGAAGGACAGGGGTATGCAGATACGCAGTATTTT
cdr3_aa: CASSNVEGQGYADTQYF

v_call: TRBV25-1
clone_size: -
cdr3_length: 15
j_call: TRBJ1-3
d_call: TRBD1
cdr3_nt: TGTGCCAGCAGTGAAAAAAGTACAGGGGGTAACACCATATATTTT
cdr3_aa: CASSEKSTGGNTIYF

v_call: TRBV19
clone_size: -
cdr3_length: 16
j_call: TRBJ1-5
d_call: -
cdr3_nt: TGTGCCAGTAGTATGCCGGGACAAACCTTCAATCAGCCCCAGCATTTT
cdr3_aa: CASSMPGQTFNQPQHF

v_call: TRBV7-2
clone_size: -
cdr3_length: 14
j_call: TRBJ2-3
d_call: TRBD2
cdr3_nt: TGTGCCAGTGCAACTAGCGGGAGGTCAGATACGCAGTATTTT
cdr3_aa: CASATSGRSDTQYF

v_call: TRBV5-5
clone_size: -
cdr3_length: 17
j_call: TRBJ2-5
d_call: TRBD1
cdr3_nt: TGTGCCAGCAGCTCGACCGGGACAGGCCCTCCCCAAGAGACCCAGTACTTC
cdr3_aa: CASSSTGTGPPQETQYF

v_call: TRBV19
clone_size: -
cdr3_length: 16
j_call: TRBJ2-2
d_call: -
cdr3_nt: TGTGCCAGTAGTATCGGGGGACAGCTGAACACCGGGGAGCTGTTTTTT
cdr3_aa: CASSIGGQLNTGELFF

v_call: TRBV2
clone_size: -
cdr3_length: 14
j_call: TRBJ1-4
d_call: TRBD1
cdr3_nt: TGTGCCAGCAGGCGGACAGGGTTGGAAGAAAAACTGTTTTTT
cdr3_aa: CASRRTGLEEKLFF

v_call: TRBV11-1
clone_size: -
cdr3_length: 14
j_call: TRBJ2-5
d_call: TRBD1
cdr3_nt: TGTGCCAGCAGCTCCGACAGGGGGCGAGAGACCCAGTACTTC
cdr3_aa: CASSSDRGRETQYF

v_call: TRBV5-1
clone_size: -
cdr3_length: 15
j_call: TRBJ2-2
d_call: -
cdr3_nt: TGCGCCAGCAGCCCGCAGGGGACGAACACCGGGGAGCTGTTTTTT
cdr3_aa: CASSPQGTNTGELFF

v_call: TRBV2
clone_size: once
cdr3_length: 16
j_call: TRBJ1-2
d_call: TRBD1
cdr3_nt: TGTGCCAGTTCTCTGGGGCGGGACAGGGGGCAGTTCGGCTACACCTTC
cdr3_aa: CASSLGRDRGQFGYTF

v_call: TRBV7-9
clone_size: -
cdr3_length: 16
j_call: TRBJ2-3
d_call: -
cdr3_nt: TGTGCCAGCAGCTTACAGGGGGCCGGACTAGCAGATACGCAGTATTTT
cdr3_aa: CASSLQGAGLADTQYF

v_call: TRBV7-9
clone_size: -
cdr3_length: 12
j_call: TRBJ2-1
d_call: -
cdr3_nt: TGTGCCAGCAGCTTAGGGCGGGGTGAGCAGTTCTTC
cdr3_aa: CASSLGRGEQFF

v_call: TRBV2
clone_size: -
cdr3_length: 17
j_call: TRBJ1-6
d_call: TRBD1
cdr3_nt: TGTGCCAGCAGACCTCTACAGGGGAGCTCCTATAATTCACCCCTCCACTTT
cdr3_aa: CASRPLQGSSYNSPLHF

v_call: TRBV19
clone_size: few
cdr3_length: 14
j_call: TRBJ1-5
d_call: -
cdr3_nt: TGTGCCAGTAACCATCGGGGGTTAGAACAGCCCCAGCATTTT
cdr3_aa: CASNHRGLEQPQHF

v_call: TRBV9
clone_size: once
cdr3_length: 14
j_call: TRBJ1-4
d_call: TRBD1
cdr3_nt: TGTGCCAGCAGCGCCGGGACAGGGGGGGAAAAACTGTTTTTT
cdr3_aa: CASSAGTGGEKLFF

v_call: TRBV7-9
clone_size: -
cdr3_length: 15
j_call: TRBJ2-1
d_call: TRBD2
cdr3_nt: TGTGCCAGCAGCCCAATCGGGACTAGCGGGAATGAGCAGTTCTTC
cdr3_aa: CASSPIGTSGNEQFF

v_call: TRBV6-5
clone_size: -
cdr3_length: 15
j_call: TRBJ2-5
d_call: -
cdr3_nt: TGTGCCAGCAGTCGACTCAGGGACGGGAGAGAGACCCAGTACTTC
cdr3_aa: CASSRLRDGRETQYF

v_call: TRBV5-1
clone_size: -
cdr3_length: 17
j_call: TRBJ2-3
d_call: TRBD2
cdr3_nt: TGCGCCAGCAGCTTGGGGTCCCGGACTAGCCGCACAGATACGCAGTATTTT
cdr3_aa: CASSLGSRTSRTDTQYF

v_call: TRBV7-2
clone_size: once
cdr3_length: 16
j_call: TRBJ2-5
d_call: TRBD2
cdr3_nt: TGTGCCAGCAGCTTAGTATCGGGGGGGCTAGGCGAGACCCAGTACTTC
cdr3_aa: CASSLVSGGLGETQYF